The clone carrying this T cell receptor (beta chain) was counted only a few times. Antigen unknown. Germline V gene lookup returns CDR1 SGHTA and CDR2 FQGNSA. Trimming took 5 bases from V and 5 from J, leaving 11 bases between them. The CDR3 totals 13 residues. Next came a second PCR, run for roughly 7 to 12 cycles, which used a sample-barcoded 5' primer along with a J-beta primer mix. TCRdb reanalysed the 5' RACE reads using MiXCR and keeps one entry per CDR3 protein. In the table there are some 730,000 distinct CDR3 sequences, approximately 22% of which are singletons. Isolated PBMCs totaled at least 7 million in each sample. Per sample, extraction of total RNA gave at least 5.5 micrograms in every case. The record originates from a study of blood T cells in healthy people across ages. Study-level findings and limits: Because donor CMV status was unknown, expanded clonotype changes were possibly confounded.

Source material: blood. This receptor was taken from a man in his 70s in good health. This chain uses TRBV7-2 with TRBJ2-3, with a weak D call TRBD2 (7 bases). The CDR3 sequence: CASSRGAVDTQYF. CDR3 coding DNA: TGTGCCAGCAGCCGGGGGGCGGTAGATACGCAGTATTTT.